These 9 T cell receptor beta chains were sequenced from one sample in a study of CD8+CD57+ T cells in acquired aplastic anemia (dated 2018 in TCRdb). Reads for this sample came from an Illumina HiSeq 2000. Genomic DNA was used as template for profiling of TCR beta VDJ combinations and CDR3 sequences. TCRdb redid the processing of the public reads, applying fastp at Q25 and MiXCR, and retained in-frame beta chains. Identical CDR3 proteins give one entry, which carries the most common genes and DNA. The sample table contains roughly 300,000 distinct CDR3 sequences; only one count was recorded for 50% to 70% of them. Around 7.6% of the sample rests with the top ten. What was sequenced was sorted CD4+, CD8+, or CD8+CD57+ T cells (not recorded which) from PBMCs. These receptors were obtained from a human donor with severe aplastic anemia or a healthy control (not recorded which).

This clonotype showed up many times. The J gene is TRBJ1-2, the V gene TRBV6-5; 10 bases line up with TRBD1. CDR3 size: 15 residues. With V trimmed by 0 bases and J by 6 bases, 4 bases remained unmatched. Germline lookup yields CDR1 MNHEY and CDR2 SVGAGI. CDR3 coding DNA: TGTGCCAGCAGTTACTCGGGACAGGGGAGCCATGGCTACACCTTC. Amino acids: CASSYSGQGSHGYTF.

The V gene is TRBV18, the J gene TRBJ2-6; 7 bases match TRBD1. Germline V gene lookup returns CDR1 KGHSH and CDR2 LQKENI. J was trimmed by 0 bases and V by 0 bases; bases with no gene match: 8. The CDR3 totals 19 residues. The CDR3 protein is CASSPPGTVRLSGANVLTF. The CDR3 DNA reads TGTGCCAGCTCACCACCGGGGACAGTGAGACTCTCTGGGGCCAACGTCCTGACTTTC.

There are many counts of this clonotype. The gene calls are TRBV5-8 and TRBJ1-1; tentatively, D is TRBD1 (6 bases). This CDR3 has 17 amino acids. From germline, CDR1 is SGHTS and CDR2 YDEGEE. V was shortened by 3 bases and J by 0 bases, with 18 bases between the two germline ends. The CDR3 DNA follows: TGTGCCAGCAGCTACGACAGGTTGTCGGCGATGAACACTGAAGCTTTCTTT. Translated: CASSYDRLSAMNTEAFF. Full variable domain (rest looked up from reference TRBV5-8 and TRBJ1-1): EAGVTQSPTHLIKTRGQQATLRCSPISGHTSVYWYQQALGLGLQFLLWYDEGEERNRGNFPPRFSGRQFPNYSSELNVNALELEDSALYLCASSYDRLSAMNTEAFFGQGTRLTVV.

In its sample, this clonotype was seen a few times. The chain is built from TRBV2 and TRBJ1-1; 9 positions agree with TRBD1. CDR1 and CDR2 from the germline V gene are SNHLY and FYNNEI. Trimming took 6 bases from V and 3 from J; bases not matched to a gene: 8. The CDR3 is made up of 15 amino acids. The CDR3 region has the DNA TGTGCCAGCAGGGCACTACAGGGGGCAGACACTGAAGCTTTCTTT. Protein product: CASRALQGADTEAFF.

The rearrangement joins TRBV7-9 to TRBJ1-6; 7 positions match TRBD1. The CDR3 has 16 amino acids. The germline CDR1 and CDR2 sequences are SEHNR and FQNEAQ (reference sequence). Germline trimming cut 0 bases from V and 7 bases from J; bases unmatched to any gene: 6. CDR3 sequence: CASSLAVQGRNSPLHF. The CDR3 bases are TGTGCCAGCAGCTTAGCGGTACAGGGGAGGAATTCACCCCTCCACTTT.

The CDR3 sequence: CASNALAGAHRGKGELFF. CDR3 coding DNA: TGTGCCAGCAACGCGCTAGCGGGGGCCCATCGGGGAAAAGGGGAGCTGTTTTTT. V usage is TRBV9 and J usage is TRBJ2-2, with TRBD2 matching 10 bases. Per germline, CDR1 SGDLS and CDR2 YYNGEE. V dropped 6 bases and J dropped 8; count of bases not matched to a gene: 19. The CDR3 runs 18 residues. Based on the CDR3 plus reference TRBV9 and TRBJ2-2, the full variable domain is DSGVTQTPKHLITATGQRVTLRCSPRSGDLSVYWYQQSLDQGLQFLIQYYNGEERAKGNILERFSAQQFPDLHSELNLSSLELGDSALYFCASNALAGAHRGKGELFFGEGSRLTVL.

This clonotype was found many times. The J gene is TRBJ1-2, the V gene TRBV11-2; D unclear. The CDR3 covers 14 residues. V lost 5 bases to trimming and J lost 4 bases, with 14 bases between them. Germline assignment: CDR1 SGHAT and CDR2 FQNNGV. This chain's CDR3 is CASSPDWDTYGYTF. The CDR3 DNA reads as TGTGCCAGCAGCCCGGACTGGGATACCTATGGCTACACCTTC.

V usage is TRBV10-1 and J usage is TRBJ2-5, with 7 bases lining up with TRBD1. Germline assignment: CDR1 WNHNN and CDR2 SYGVQD (reference sequence). The trim removed 0 bases at V and 4 bases at J, leaving 2 bases unmatched. The CDR3 runs 14 residues. The CDR3 loop is CASSESGTVETQYF. CDR3 DNA sequence: TGCGCCAGCAGTGAGTCAGGGACAGTAGAGACCCAGTACTTC.

The rearrangement uses TRBV10-2 and TRBJ1-6; unclear D gene. The CDR3 has 13 amino acids. Germline lookup yields CDR1 WSHSY and CDR2 SAAADI. The V end was cut by 4 bases, the J end by 7 bases, with 8 bases between. The CDR3 DNA reads TGCGCCAGCAGTGGGGCTCTGAATTCACCCCTCCACTTT. It codes for CASSGALNSPLHF.